This T cell receptor beta chain was obtained from a study of response to subunit inactivated influenza vaccine. Whole-study findings and limits: Each seasonal flu vaccination may recruit only limited new T cells, authors suggested.

Germline CDR1 reads SGHDT; CDR2 reads YYEEEE. There are 17 residues in the CDR3. V shed 1 base, J shed 5 bases, and the junction held 10 bases outside the gene matches. This clonotype came up a few times. What it recognizes is unknown. TCRdb processed the RT-PCR reads anew with MiXCR; each CDR3 protein has one entry. The sample has 650,000 to 800,000 distinct CDR3 sequences; 14% are singletons. Material: PBMCs from blood, obtained 14 to 15 days before vaccination. This clonotype was sampled from a man aged 45-65 years who received an inactivated influenza vaccine. The chain combines TRBV5-6 with TRBJ2-1, with 9 bases matching TRBD1. CDR3 residues: CASSLRLTGQGDNEQFF. In DNA form, the CDR3 reads TGTGCCAGCAGCTTGCGACTGACGGGACAGGGAGACAATGAGCAGTTCTTC.